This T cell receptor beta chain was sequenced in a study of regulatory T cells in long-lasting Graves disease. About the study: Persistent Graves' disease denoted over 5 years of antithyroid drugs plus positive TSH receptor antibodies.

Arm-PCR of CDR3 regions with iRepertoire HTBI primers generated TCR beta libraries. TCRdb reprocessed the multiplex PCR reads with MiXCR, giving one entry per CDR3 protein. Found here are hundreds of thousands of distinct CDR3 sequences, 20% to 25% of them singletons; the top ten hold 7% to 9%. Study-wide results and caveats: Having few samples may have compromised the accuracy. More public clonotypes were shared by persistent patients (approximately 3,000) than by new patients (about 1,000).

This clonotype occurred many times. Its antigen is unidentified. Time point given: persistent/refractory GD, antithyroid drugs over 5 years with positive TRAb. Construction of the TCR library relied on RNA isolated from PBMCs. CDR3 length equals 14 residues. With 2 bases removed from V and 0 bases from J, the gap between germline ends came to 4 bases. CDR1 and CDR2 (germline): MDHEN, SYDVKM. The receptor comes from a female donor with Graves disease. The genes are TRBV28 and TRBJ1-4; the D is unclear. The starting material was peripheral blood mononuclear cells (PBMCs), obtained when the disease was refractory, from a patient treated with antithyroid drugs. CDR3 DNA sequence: TGTGCCAGCAGTTTAGAAGCAACTAATGAAAAACTGTTTTTT. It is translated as CASSLEATNEKLFF.